Following are 20 T cell receptor beta chains from one sample sequenced in a study of spatial heterogeneity in lung cancer. The antigens for these receptors are not known. MiXCR, run by TCRdb on the 5' RACE reads, gives a single entry per CDR3 protein. The sample contains 9,800 or so distinct CDR3 sequences, around 6% of which appear only once. Time point given: sample taken at primary tumor resection. Study findings and constraints: Tumor mutation count correlated with how many alpha and beta TCRs expanded intratumorally.

This sample comprised lung tumor tissue, obtained at surgery. Receptor source: a male donor with early-stage non-small cell lung cancer.

By its share, this clonotype is medium-sized (0.01 to 0.1%). As an off-target read in a library built for alpha chains, this beta chain has a frequency of little significance. The chain joins TRBV20-1 to TRBJ2-3, with D uncertain. CDR3 length equals 11 residues. Germline-derived CDR1 and CDR2 are DFQATT and SNEGSKA (reference sequence). Trimming shortened V by 3 bases and J by 4 bases, and 5 bases separated the two germline ends. CDR3 sequence: CSASFSDTQYF. The CDR3 DNA reads as TGCAGTGCTAGCTTTTCAGATACGCAGTATTTT.

This clonotype has a count of ten or more. This beta chain was picked up by a library intended for alpha chains and is off target, so its count carries little meaning. The chain combines TRBV6-1 with TRBJ2-1, with 8 bases identical to TRBD2. Germline values: CDR1 MNHNS, CDR2 SASEGT. This CDR3 is built from 16 residues. V dropped 1 base and J dropped 7; count of bases not matched to a gene: 9. CDR3 coding DNA: TGTGCCAGCAGTGAAGTGGCGGGGGGAAGTTTGAATGAGCAGTTCTTC. The encoded protein is CASSEVAGGSLNEQFF.

This clonotype was detected many times. This beta chain came through as a stray read in a library set up for alpha chains, and its size says little. The CDR3 is CAISQTGTTGYSGNTIYF. The CDR3 bases are TGTGCCATCAGTCAGACAGGGACAACCGGCTACTCTGGAAACACCATATATTTT. The rearrangement joins TRBV10-3 to TRBJ1-3, with 7 bases identical to TRBD1. The V and J ends lost 5 bases and 0 bases, in that order; junction bases with no gene match: 13. This CDR3 spans 18 amino acids. Per germline, CDR1 ENHRY and CDR2 SYGVKD.

This clonotype was observed many times. For a library built for alpha chains, this beta chain is a stray read; little rests on its size. The chain links TRBV28 to TRBJ2-3; D is unclear. The CDR3 has 14 amino acids. V lost 2 bases and J lost 4, with 10 bases in between. Germline loops: CDR1 MDHEN, CDR2 SYDVKM. The DNA of the CDR3 is TGTGCCAGCAGTTTAATTCTAGGCCCAGATACGCAGTATTTT. Amino acids: CASSLILGPDTQYF.

In the case of this clonotype: This beta chain appears as a stray read in a library generated for alpha chains; its size is not informative. CDR3 bases: TGTGCCAGCAGCTCTAGTCAGGGCCTCTTAGGGGGCTACACCTTC. Its protein product is CASSSSQGLLGGYTF. The chain couples TRBV9 to TRBJ1-2, with a tentative D call TRBD1 (5 bases). Trimming pared 4 bases from V and 8 bases from J, leaving 21 bases between. CDR1 is SGDLS and CDR2 is YYNGEE in the germline V gene. The CDR3 sequence is 15 residues long.

Within the sample, this clonotype is medium-sized. In a library made to pick up alpha chains, this beta chain is a stray read with a size that means little. V usage is TRBV10-3 and J usage is TRBJ1-5; D may be TRBD1 (5 bases). Trimming left V 6 bases short and J 2 bases short, with 14 bases between. CDR1 and CDR2 from the germline V gene are ENHRY and SYGVKD. The CDR3 is 15 residues long. For the CDR3, the DNA is TGTGCCATCAGAGCGCAGGGTCCAGGCAATCAGCCCCAGCATTTT. Its translation: CAIRAQGPGNQPQHF.

This clonotype was observed at least ten times. Within a library made for alpha chains, this beta chain is off target, and its count is uninformative. The chain recombines TRBV27 with TRBJ1-1; 7 bases agree with TRBD1. This CDR3 region has 13 residues. J was trimmed by 3 bases and V by 6 bases; bases with no gene match: 4. Looked up from germline, CDR1 is MNHEY and CDR2 is SMNVEV (reference sequence). The CDR3: CASRQQGYTEAFF. The CDR3 nucleotides read TGTGCCAGCAGACAACAGGGGTACACTGAAGCTTTCTTT.

This clonotype was seen repeatedly, ten times or more. This beta chain is a stray sequence in a library constructed for alpha chains; its clone size is not meaningful. V is TRBV28 and J is TRBJ2-2, with 10 bases matching TRBD1. J gave up 4 bases and V 6 bases, and 5 bases lay outside the gene matches. The CDR3 is 15 amino acids. Germline V gene data show CDR1 as MDHEN and CDR2 as SYDVKM. The CDR3 spells CASREGTGVTGELFF. The CDR3 nucleotides read TGTGCCAGCAGAGAAGGGACAGGGGTCACCGGGGAGCTGTTTTTT.

This clonotype was counted between two and nine times. This beta chain was picked up by a library intended for alpha chains and is off target, so its count carries little meaning. The genes are TRBV23-1 and TRBJ2-7, with a tentative D call TRBD2 (5 bases). TRBV23-1 is assigned to the ORF class and has an uncertain function. V shed 2 bases and J shed 2 bases, with 16 bases lying between them. The CDR3 contains 16 residues. The CDR3 protein is CASSQEGRTRTYEQYF. In DNA, the CDR3 is TGCGCCAGCAGTCAAGAGGGCAGAACAAGAACCTACGAGCAGTACTTC.

Judged by abundance, this clonotype is medium-sized. This beta chain slipped into a library made for alpha chains as a stray read, so its size is not meaningful. The V and J genes are TRBV20-1 and TRBJ1-5; D is uncertain. Germline CDR1 DFQATT, CDR2 SNEGSKA (reference sequence). The CDR3 spans 13 residues. V was cut by 3 bases and J by 1 base, with 7 bases left in between. Here the CDR3 DNA reads TGCAGTGCTAGTTGGCAGAGCAATCAGCCCCAGCATTTT. It translates to CSASWQSNQPQHF.

This clonotype was observed at least ten times. For a library built for alpha chains, this beta chain is a stray read; little rests on its size. This chain uses TRBV20-1 with TRBJ2-7; a weak D match, TRBD2 (6 bases). The CDR3 consists of 13 residues. Trimming cost V 4 bases and J 3 bases, with 13 bases left between them. From germline, CDR1 is DFQATT and CDR2 SNEGSKA (reference sequence). The CDR3: CSANGEADYEQYF. In DNA form, the CDR3 reads TGCAGTGCTAATGGGGAGGCAGACTACGAGCAGTACTTC.

Within the sample, this clonotype is medium-sized. Found in a library prepared for alpha chains, this beta chain is an off-target read, and its abundance has little meaning. V gene TRBV6-1 combines with J gene TRBJ2-6; TRBD1 agrees at 9 bases. CDR3 length equals 18 residues. Germline CDR1 MNHNS, CDR2 SASEGT. The J segment lost 0 bases and the V segment lost 2 bases, leaving 5 bases of the junction unmatched. The CDR3 nucleotides are TGTGCCAGCAGTGAACTAGGGACAGGGAGCTCTGGGGCCAACGTCCTGACTTTC. Its translation is CASSELGTGSSGANVLTF.

Many counts were recorded for this clonotype. A library prepared for alpha chains yielded this beta chain as an off-target read; its size is of little meaning. The chain carries TRBV6-1 and TRBJ2-2, with TRBD2 matching over 7 bases. Germline CDR1 reads MNHNS; CDR2 reads SASEGT. The length of the CDR3 is 17 residues. The V segment lost 1 base and the J segment 3 bases; nucleotides outside the gene matches: 8. The CDR3 DNA is TGTGCCAGCAGTGAAGGTCGTGGGGGGAGGGACACCGGGGAGCTGTTTTTT. Protein sequence: CASSEGRGGRDTGELFF.

This clonotype was counted ten times or more. For a library built for alpha chains, this beta chain is a stray read; little rests on its size. This CDR3 reads CASSQGVTATNYGYTF. CDR3 coding DNA: TGTGCCAGCAGCCAAGGAGTAACAGCGACTAACTATGGCTACACCTTC. The chain couples TRBV4-2 to TRBJ1-2, with no clear D. This CDR3 comprises 16 residues. Germline V lookup: CDR1 LGHNA, CDR2 YNFKEQ. Trimming took 1 base from V and 0 from J, leaving 12 bases between them.

This clonotype was observed at least ten times. As an off-target read in a library built for alpha chains, this beta chain has a frequency of little significance. The rearrangement uses TRBV27 and TRBJ2-5, with TRBD2 matching 8 bases. Germline CDR1 MNHEY, CDR2 SMNVEV (reference sequence). The V gene end was trimmed by 6 bases and the J gene end by 1 base; junction bases not matched to a gene: 10. CDR3 length: 16 amino acids. The CDR3 loop is CASSPRAGALQETQYF. The CDR3 bases are TGTGCCAGCAGCCCCAGAGCGGGGGCCCTCCAAGAGACCCAGTACTTC.

By sample fraction, this clonotype is medium-sized (0.01 to 0.1%). This beta chain is an off-target read within a library intended for alpha chains, so its frequency means little. As DNA, the CDR3 is TGTGCCAACGGACAGGGACCGAGCTCTGGAAACACCATATATTTT. This sequence encodes CANGQGPSSGNTIYF. This sequence joins TRBV10-3 and TRBJ1-3; 8 bases fit TRBD1. Trimming took 10 bases from V and 0 from J; bases not matched to a gene: 8. CDR3 length: 15 residues. In germline, CDR1 is ENHRY, CDR2 SYGVKD.

This clonotype was seen ten or more times. Since it is a stray read in a library aimed at alpha chains, this beta chain has a size that is not meaningful. The chain joins TRBV5-1 to TRBJ2-5; 9 bases match TRBD1. V was clipped by 7 bases and J by 3 bases; unmatched bases: 4. Germline V gene data show CDR1 as SGHRS and CDR2 as YFSETQ. This CDR3 has 13 amino acids. CDR3 in DNA: TGCGCCAGCTCGGGACAGGGAAAAGAGACCCAGTACTTC. Translated: CASSGQGKETQYF.

By its share, this clonotype is medium-sized. Since it is a stray read in a library aimed at alpha chains, this beta chain has a size that is not meaningful. The V gene is TRBV7-8, the J gene TRBJ2-2, with 7 bases aligning to TRBD1. V lost 7 bases and J lost 2; bases outside the gene matches: 10. The germline V gene has CDR1 SGHVS and CDR2 FQNEAQ. The CDR3 sequence is 16 residues long. CDR3 coding DNA: TGTGCCAGCACCAGAACGGGACAGTTAAACACCGGGGAGCTGTTTTTT. Protein: CASTRTGQLNTGELFF.

This clonotype was detected many times. This beta chain came through as a stray read in a library set up for alpha chains, and its size says little. The V and J genes are TRBV9 and TRBJ1-2, with 8 positions matching TRBD1. Germline CDR1 reads SGDLS; CDR2 reads YYNGEE. CDR3 length: 13 amino acids. J lost 8 bases, V lost 0 bases, and 3 bases had no gene match. The CDR3 region has the DNA TGTGCCAGCAGCGTAGTCCCAGGGGGCGGCTACACCTTC. Translated, it gives CASSVVPGGGYTF.

In this sample, this clonotype turned up many times. The library was built for alpha chains, so this beta chain is an off-target read and its size means little. The genes are TRBV2 and TRBJ2-2; D is possibly TRBD1 (6 bases). The CDR3 has 14 amino acids. With 7 bases removed from V and 4 bases from J, the gap between germline ends came to 13 bases. CDR1 is SNHLY and CDR2 is FYNNEI in the germline V gene. The chain's CDR3 is CASIPRGGTGELFF. The DNA for the CDR3 is TGTGCCAGCATCCCCAGGGGCGGCACCGGGGAGCTGTTTTTT.